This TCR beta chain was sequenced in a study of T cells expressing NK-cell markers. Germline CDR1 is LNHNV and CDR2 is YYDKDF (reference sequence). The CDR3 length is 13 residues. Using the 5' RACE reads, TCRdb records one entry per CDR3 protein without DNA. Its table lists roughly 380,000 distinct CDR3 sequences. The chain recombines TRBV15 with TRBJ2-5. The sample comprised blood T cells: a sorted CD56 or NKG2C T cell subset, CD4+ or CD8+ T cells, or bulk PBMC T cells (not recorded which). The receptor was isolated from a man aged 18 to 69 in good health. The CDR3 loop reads CATSRDRLETQYF.